This TCR beta chain was captured in a study of blood T cell repertoires in COVID-19. Original handling: For nucleated cells, counts were estimated from reference gene primer amplification. The data were produced by immunoSEQ multiplex PCR, yet TCRdb's version contains in-frame clones alone and is incomplete. V and J calls and clone size come straight from that table; D and trimming were deduced from the DNA. The sample lists roughly 180,000 clones; 65% to 90% were seen once. The CDR3 runs to 14 residues. J lost 3 bases, V lost 1 base, and 2 bases had no gene match. Germline V gene data show CDR1 as MDHEN and CDR2 as SYDVKM. This clone has at least ten counts.

The V gene is TRBV28, the J gene TRBJ2-7; 8 bases fit TRBD1. The sequence came from a man between 60 and 70 years old with acute or convalescent COVID-19. Sequencing used peripheral blood. The CDR3 here is CASSLFDRGYEQYF. The CDR3 region has the DNA TGTGCCAGCAGTTTATTCGACAGGGGCTACGAGCAGTACTTC.